This TCR beta chain was found in a study of shared clonotypes between healthy human individuals. CDR1 and CDR2 (germline): MNHEY, SVGAGI. The ends were cut back, 5 bases at V and 4 bases at J, with 11 bases in the middle. This CDR3 comprises 13 residues. Assay used: immunoSEQ multiplex PCR; TCRdb lists only in-frame clones, some missing. The table has about 1 million clones, more than 60% seen once. The clonotype was recovered from a man aged 18 to 29 in good health. The chain is built from TRBV6-5 and TRBJ1-1, with D tentatively TRBD1 (5 bases). The sequencing input was memory CD4+ T cells sorted from blood. Subset denoted: CD45RA-negative fraction. CDR3 loop: CASSPYGATEAFF. Here the CDR3 DNA reads TGTGCCAGCAGTCCCTACGGGGCCACTGAAGCTTTCTTT.